The clone carrying this TCR beta chain was counted only a few times. This sample was taken from a study of PD-L1 blockade in urothelial cancer. In the study overall: A median approximately 140,000 T cells were found in blood samples.

With 4 bases clipped from V and 9 bases from J, the junction kept 12 bases outside the gene matches. The germline V gene encodes CDR1 SGHTA and CDR2 FQGTGA. This CDR3 region has 15 residues. The repertoire was sequenced with immunoSEQ multiplex PCR; TCRdb's copy has only in-frame clones and lacks some. The data contain tens of thousands of clones, 82% of them singletons. The source material was PBMCs, sampled around atezolizumab (anti-PD-L1) treatment. The receptor comes from a man in his 70s with urothelial cancer. The chain joins TRBV7-3 to TRBJ2-1; 7 bases fit TRBD1. In nucleotides, the CDR3 is TGTGCCAGCAGCTCACCCGGCAGGGGGATAGGTGAGCAGTTCTTC. Translated: CASSSPGRGIGEQFF.